Listed here are 32 T cell receptor beta chains from one sample, sequenced in a study of blood T cell repertoires in COVID-19. The data were produced by immunoSEQ multiplex PCR, yet TCRdb's version contains in-frame clones alone and is incomplete. The sample consists of some 200,000 clones, almost 85% of them appearing once. The sample consisted of peripheral blood. Receptor source: a woman aged 70-85 years with COVID-19, enrolled during active disease.

This clone showed up just once. V and J are TRBV6-1 and TRBJ2-7; 7 bases agree with TRBD1. Per germline, CDR1 MNHNS and CDR2 SASEGT. The CDR3 extends over 15 amino acids. With 2 bases clipped from V and 3 bases from J, the junction kept 7 bases outside the gene matches. CDR3 sequence (DNA): TGTGCCAGCAGTGAAAGACAGGGCCGGTTCTACGAGCAGTACTTC. It encodes CASSERQGRFYEQYF.

This clone appeared a few times. J is TRBJ2-7 and V is TRBV29-1; tentative D call: TRBD1 (6 bases). The CDR3 covers 15 residues. CDR1 is SQVTM, CDR2 ANQGSEA, per germline. V was shortened by 7 bases and J by 0 bases, with 19 bases between the two germline ends. CDR3 coding DNA: TGCAGCGCCCGAGAAGGGGGTTCTGACTCCTACGAGCAGTACTTC. Protein product: CSAREGGSDSYEQYF.

J is TRBJ1-1 and V is TRBV20-1; D is perhaps TRBD1 (6 bases). CDR1 is DFQATT, CDR2 SNEGSKA, per germline (reference sequence). Trimming shortened V by 3 bases and J by 4 bases, and 15 bases separated the two germline ends. CDR3 size: 14 residues. The CDR3 coding sequence is TGCAGTGCTAGTCGGGGGGCGCCGGGCACTGAAGCTTTCTTT. Its translation: CSASRGAPGTEAFF.

The chain employs TRBV28 and TRBJ2-3, with 14 bases aligning to TRBD2. J lost 2 bases, V lost 5 bases, and 12 bases had no gene match. The V gene's germline CDR1 is MDHEN and CDR2 SYDVKM. This CDR3 comprises 19 residues. CDR3 in amino acids: CASSPGLAGGLSSTDTQYF. For the CDR3, the DNA is TGTGCCAGCAGTCCCGGACTAGCGGGGGGTTTGAGCTCCACAGATACGCAGTATTTT. Together with reference TRBV28 and TRBJ2-3, the CDR3 gives the full variable domain: DVKVTQSSRYLVKRTGEKVFLECVQDMDHENMFWYRQDPGLGLRLIYFSYDVKMKEKGDIPEGYSVSREKKERFSLILESASTNQTSMYLCASSPGLAGGLSSTDTQYFGPGTRLTVL.

The V gene is TRBV20-1, the J gene TRBJ2-7, with D unresolved. The CDR3 runs 11 residues. The ends were cut back, 4 bases at V and 4 bases at J, with 8 bases in the middle. Germline values: CDR1 DFQATT, CDR2 SNEGSKA (reference sequence). The CDR3 reads CSATTEYEQYF. In DNA form, the CDR3 reads TGCAGTGCTACCACAGAGTACGAGCAGTACTTC.

The chain uses TRBV25-1 and TRBJ1-1; D is possibly TRBD1 (6 bases). V was trimmed by 5 bases and J by 1 base, leaving 11 bases between them. The CDR3 runs to 14 residues. CDR1 and CDR2 from the germline V gene are MGHDK and SYGVNS. The CDR3 loop is CASSPQGRNTEAFF. The CDR3, as DNA: TGTGCCAGCAGTCCCCAGGGGAGGAACACTGAAGCTTTCTTT.

This chain joins TRBV2 and TRBJ1-4; 7 nucleotides line up with TRBD1. Trimming cost V 4 bases and J 6 bases; bases outside gene matches: 8. The length of the CDR3 is 15 residues. Germline CDR1 is SNHLY and CDR2 is FYNNEI. The CDR3 reads CASSVRPGGDEKLFF. The CDR3 nucleotides read TGTGCCAGCAGTGTCCGGCCAGGGGGTGATGAAAAACTGTTTTTT.

The rearrangement uses TRBV10-2 and TRBJ2-1; D perhaps matches TRBD2 (7 bases). From germline, CDR1 is WSHSY and CDR2 SAAADI. Trimming removed 3 bases from V and 3 bases from J, with 12 bases in between. CDR3 length: 15 amino acids. The CDR3 nucleotides are TGCGCCAGCAGTGATGCGGGGGCGAACTACAATGAGCAGTTCTTC. It codes for CASSDAGANYNEQFF.

This chain uses TRBV11-3 with TRBJ2-3; TRBD2 matches 10 bases. This CDR3 is 16 amino acids long. V trimming: 1 base; J trimming: 2 bases; junction bases outside the gene matches: 3. Germline V gene lookup returns CDR1 SGHNT and CDR2 YENEEA. The CDR3 DNA is TGTGCCAGCAGCTTAGCCCTAGCGGGGGCCACAGATACGCAGTATTTT. Translating gives CASSLALAGATDTQYF.

This chain uses TRBV9 with TRBJ2-6; TRBD1 might be the D (6 bases). CDR1 SGDLS and CDR2 YYNGEE come from the germline V gene. The CDR3 extends over 17 amino acids. Trimming stripped 3 bases from V and 0 bases from J, with 13 bases between. CDR3 amino acids: CASSATGPSSGANVLTF. The CDR3 coding sequence is TGTGCCAGCAGCGCGACAGGACCCAGCTCTGGGGCCAACGTCCTGACTTTC.

The chain employs TRBV2 and TRBJ1-6; D is ambiguous. The CDR3 runs to 13 residues. The germline CDR1 and CDR2 sequences are SNHLY and FYNNEI. Trimming stripped 7 bases from V and 9 bases from J, with 13 bases between. CDR3 region: CASTTGVGSPLHF. CDR3 coding DNA: TGTGCCAGCACTACCGGGGTCGGTTCACCCCTCCACTTT.

The chain carries TRBV5-6 and TRBJ1-1; 8 nucleotides align to TRBD1. The CDR3 contains 16 residues. With V trimmed by 3 bases and J by 5 bases, 12 bases remained unmatched. CDR1 and CDR2 from the germline V gene are SGHDT and YYEEEE. This CDR3 is CASSSTSGQGGTEAFF. DNA for the CDR3: TGTGCCAGCAGCTCCACTTCTGGACAGGGAGGGACTGAAGCTTTCTTT. The variable domain in full, with the rest retrieved from reference TRBV5-6 and TRBJ1-1, is DAGVTQSPTHLIKTRGQQVTLRCSPKSGHDTVSWYQQALGQGPQFIFQYYEEEERQRGNFPDRFSGHQFPNYSSELNVNALLLGDSALYLCASSSTSGQGGTEAFFGQGTRLTVV.

The chain employs TRBV5-8 and TRBJ2-3; D not resolved. Trimming took 4 bases from V and 0 from J, leaving 9 bases between them. CDR1 is SGHTS, CDR2 YDEGEE, per germline. The CDR3 has 14 amino acids. The CDR3 region is CASSLTWSTDTQYF. The CDR3 bases are TGTGCCAGCAGCCTGACATGGAGCACAGATACGCAGTATTTT.

The chain carries TRBV6-6 and TRBJ2-7; tentatively, D is TRBD1 (5 bases). Trimming removed 7 bases at V and 0 bases at J, with 10 bases between. The CDR3 is made up of 13 amino acids. In germline, CDR1 is MNHNY, CDR2 SVGAGI (reference sequence). The CDR3: CASTLQDSYEQYF. The CDR3 DNA sequence: TGTGCCAGCACCTTACAGGACTCCTACGAGCAGTACTTC.

V usage is TRBV11-2 and J usage is TRBJ2-5, with 9 positions matching TRBD1. Germline V gives CDR1 SGHAT, CDR2 FQNNGV. The CDR3 is 15 amino acids. V trimming: 5 bases; J trimming: 7 bases; junction bases outside the gene matches: 11. CDR3: CASSPDPGQGVTQYF. In DNA form, the CDR3 reads TGTGCCAGCAGCCCAGATCCGGGACAGGGAGTGACCCAGTACTTC. The complete variable domain, with remaining parts taken from reference TRBV11-2 and TRBJ2-5, reads EAGVAQSPRYKIIEKRQSVAFWCNPISGHATLYWYQQILGQGPKLLIQFQNNGVVDDSQLPKDRFSAERLKGVDSTLKIQPAKLEDSAVYLCASSPDPGQGVTQYFGPGTRLLVL.

The J gene is TRBJ1-2, the V gene TRBV19, with TRBD1 matching over 9 bases. This CDR3 has 16 residues. V gave up 5 bases and J gave up 3 bases; unmatched junction bases: 10. Germline assignment: CDR1 LNHDA and CDR2 SQIVND (reference sequence). This CDR3 reads CASSPTWTGDYYGYTF. In nucleotides, the CDR3 is TGTGCCAGTAGTCCCACATGGACAGGGGACTACTATGGCTACACCTTC. The full variable domain, completed using reference TRBV19 and TRBJ1-2, is DGGITQSPKYLFRKEGQNVTLSCEQNLNHDAMYWYRQDPGQGLRLIYYSQIVNDFQKGDIAEGYSVSREKKESFPLTVTSAQKNPTAFYLCASSPTWTGDYYGYTFGSGTRLTVV.

The gene calls are TRBV20-1 and TRBJ2-3; 10 positions agree with TRBD2. The CDR3 has 16 amino acids. Germline V gives CDR1 DFQATT, CDR2 SNEGSKA (reference sequence). The ends lost 3 bases at V and 4 bases at J; junction bases unmatched: 10. The CDR3 nucleotides are TGCAGTGCTAGTCGAGGTAGCGGGGGGTTCCCAGATACGCAGTATTTT. This codes for CSASRGSGGFPDTQYF.

The V gene is TRBV5-6, the J gene TRBJ1-2; a weak D match, TRBD1 (6 bases). This CDR3 region has 15 residues. Per the germline V gene, CDR1 is SGHDT and CDR2 is YYEEEE. Trimming removed 0 bases from V and 3 bases from J, with 12 bases in between. The CDR3 loop is CASSLEQGWDYGYTF. CDR3 bases: TGTGCCAGCAGCTTGGAACAGGGCTGGGACTATGGCTACACCTTC.

V usage is TRBV7-2 and J usage is TRBJ1-4; a weak D match, TRBD1 (6 bases). CDR3 size: 15 residues. V shed 2 bases and J shed 6 bases, with 13 bases lying between them. CDR1 and CDR2 (germline): SGHTA, FQGNSA. The CDR3 bases are TGTGCCAGCAGCTTAAGGGGGGGTCGGTATGAAAAACTGTTTTTT. Its protein product is CASSLRGGRYEKLFF.

The chain is built from TRBV7-2 and TRBJ1-2; D is unclear. The germline gives CDR1 SGHTA, CDR2 FQGNSA. The CDR3 is 14 residues long. Trimming cost V 3 bases and J 5 bases, with 13 bases left between them. In DNA, the CDR3 is TGTGCCAGCAGCTTTGATCCTAGAGGTTATGGCTACACCTTC. This encodes CASSFDPRGYGYTF.

The chain has TRBV5-1 and TRBJ2-7; 10 positions match TRBD1. Per germline, CDR1 SGHRS and CDR2 YFSETQ. The ends lost 0 bases at V and 0 bases at J; junction bases unmatched: 9. The CDR3 length is 18 residues. The CDR3, as DNA: TGCGCCAGCAGCTTGGGAGAGGGACAGGGGTACCACTCCTACGAGCAGTACTTC. Encoded protein: CASSLGEGQGYHSYEQYF.

This clone was observed a single time. This chain links TRBV7-3 with TRBJ1-4; TRBD1 matches at 9 bases. V shed 6 bases and J 2 bases; nucleotides not matched to a gene: 16. CDR1 and CDR2 from the germline V gene are SGHTA and FQGTGA. This CDR3 region has 19 residues. This CDR3 reads CASRLRGRDREATNEKLFF. In nucleotides, the CDR3 is TGTGCCAGCAGACTAAGGGGGAGGGACAGGGAAGCGACTAATGAAAAACTGTTTTTT.

The rearrangement links TRBV6-5 to TRBJ1-2; TRBD1 matches at 8 bases. The germline V gene encodes CDR1 MNHEY and CDR2 SVGAGI. V lost 6 bases, J lost 3 bases, and 9 bases stayed unmatched. This CDR3 contains 15 residues. In nucleotides, the CDR3 is TGTGCCAGCAGCGCCCCCGGACAGGGCGACTATGGCTACACCTTC. Its protein is CASSAPGQGDYGYTF.

The rearrangement uses TRBV11-3 and TRBJ2-1; no clear D gene. V lost 5 bases and J lost 6, with 14 bases in between. The CDR3 has 14 residues. Germline V CDR1 and CDR2: SGHNT, YENEEA. For the CDR3, the DNA is TGTGCCAGCAGCCCATCCCCCCCGCGCAATGAGCAGTTCTTC. Protein product: CASSPSPPRNEQFF.

The V gene is TRBV6-5, the J gene TRBJ1-2; D may be TRBD1 (5 bases). This CDR3 spans 14 amino acids. Germline-derived CDR1 and CDR2 are MNHEY and SVGAGI. The ends were cut back, 6 bases at V and 0 bases at J, with 11 bases in the middle. The DNA for the CDR3 is TGTGCCAGCAGCCGACAGTTCACTAACTATGGCTACACCTTC. It codes for CASSRQFTNYGYTF.

The genes are TRBV19 and TRBJ1-2, with 7 bases matching TRBD1. The CDR3 is 15 residues long. Per the germline V gene, CDR1 is LNHDA and CDR2 is SQIVND (reference sequence). J was trimmed by 1 base and V by 7 bases; bases with no gene match: 9. The DNA for the CDR3 is TGTGCCAGTACCATCACCGGGACAGTTAACTATGGCTACACCTTC. This codes for CASTITGTVNYGYTF.

The chain couples TRBV7-2 to TRBJ1-3, with D possibly being TRBD1 (6 bases). Germline assignment: CDR1 SGHTA and CDR2 FQGNSA. CDR3 size: 17 residues. V lost 5 bases, J lost 2 bases, and 19 bases lay in between. The CDR3 is CASSKGTILLPGNTIYF. In DNA, the CDR3 is TGTGCCAGCAGCAAAGGGACAATTCTATTGCCTGGAAACACCATATATTTT. Full variable domain (remainder filled in from reference TRBV7-2 and TRBJ1-3): GAGVSQSPSNKVTEKGKDVELRCDPISGHTALYWYRQSLGQGLEFLIYFQGNSAPDKSGLPSDRFSAERTGGSVSTLTIQRTQQEDSAVYLCASSKGTILLPGNTIYFGEGSWLTVV.

The rearrangement links TRBV6-6 to TRBJ1-2; no definite D call. Germline CDR1 is MNHNY and CDR2 is SVGAGI (reference sequence). Trimming cost V 4 bases and J 2 bases, with 5 bases left between them. The CDR3 loop spans 12 amino acids. DNA of the CDR3: TGTGCCAGCAGTTCCCTAAACTATGGCTACACCTTC. It encodes CASSSLNYGYTF.

This clone turned up a few times. The chain employs TRBV19 and TRBJ1-3; 7 bases line up with TRBD1. V gave up 10 bases and J gave up 0 bases; unmatched junction bases: 9. The germline CDR1 and CDR2 sequences are LNHDA and SQIVND (reference sequence). The CDR3 totals 15 residues. The CDR3 spells CATRGTALSGNTIYF. In nucleotides, the CDR3 is TGTGCCACCCGCGGGACAGCTCTCTCTGGAAACACCATATATTTT.

The chain combines TRBV7-2 with TRBJ2-3; 7 bases line up with TRBD2. J lost 3 bases, V lost 1 base, and 7 bases had no gene match. This CDR3 contains 16 residues. The germline gives CDR1 SGHTA, CDR2 FQGNSA. CDR3 sequence reads: CASSLVRGRATDTQYF. The CDR3 nucleotides are TGTGCCAGCAGCTTAGTTCGAGGGAGGGCAACAGATACGCAGTATTTT.

This clone has only one observation. CDR3 in amino acids: CASSYSQNTEAFF. Written as DNA, the CDR3 is TGTGCCAGCAGTTACTCCCAGAACACTGAAGCTTTCTTT. The rearrangement joins TRBV6-5 to TRBJ1-1; D is undetermined. Deletions cut 0 bases from V and 1 base from J, with 3 bases between. Per germline, CDR1 MNHEY and CDR2 SVGAGI. This CDR3 is 13 amino acids long.

The chain links TRBV4-1 to TRBJ1-5, with 8 nucleotides matching TRBD1. Trimming at V came to 4 bases and at J to 5 bases, leaving 4 bases not matched to a gene. This CDR3 spans 14 amino acids. Germline CDR1 is MGHRA and CDR2 is YSYEKL. The CDR3 spells CASSPDREHQPQHF. CDR3 DNA sequence: TGCGCCAGCAGCCCGGACAGGGAACATCAGCCCCAGCATTTT.